What follows are 20 T cell receptor beta chains derived from one specimen sequenced in a study of blood T cell repertoires in COVID-19. TCRdb's table, derived via immunoSEQ multiplex PCR, lists solely in-frame clones and lacks some. The sample has around 120,000 clones, 87% seen once. Sequenced material: peripheral blood. These receptors all stem from a human donor in a cohort sampled during active COVID-19.

This clone was counted only a few times. This chain connects TRBV5-1 to TRBJ2-3; 14 bases are shared with TRBD2. CDR3 length: 19 amino acids. CDR1 and CDR2 (germline): SGHRS, YFSETQ. The J segment lost 0 bases and the V segment lost 1 base, leaving 7 bases of the junction unmatched. Written as DNA, the CDR3 is TGCGCCAGCAGCTTGCAGGGGACTAGCGGGAGAGCTAGCACAGATACGCAGTATTTT. It encodes CASSLQGTSGRASTDTQYF.

J is TRBJ1-6 and V is TRBV11-2; TRBD1 is a possible D gene (6 bases). This CDR3 is built from 17 residues. Per the germline V gene, CDR1 is SGHAT and CDR2 is FQNNGV. Trimming took off 5 bases at V and 4 bases at J, with 18 bases between the two ends. CDR3 loop: CASSPSPDRPYNSPLHF. In DNA form, the CDR3 reads TGTGCCAGCAGCCCATCCCCGGACAGACCGTATAATTCACCCCTCCACTTT.

This chain uses TRBV5-4 with TRBJ1-4, with 7 bases identical to TRBD1. Germline V gives CDR1 SGHNT, CDR2 YYREEE (reference sequence). Germline trimming cut 6 bases from V and 8 bases from J; bases unmatched to any gene: 7. The CDR3 runs to 13 residues. For the CDR3, the DNA is TGTGCCAGCACCTCTGACAGGGAGGAAAAACTGTTTTTT. As protein: CASTSDREEKLFF.

The V call is TRBV24-1, the J call TRBJ2-7; 9 nucleotides agree with TRBD1. Germline-derived CDR1 and CDR2 are KGHDR and SFDVKD. The CDR3 is 13 amino acids. Trimming cost V 3 bases and J 5 bases; bases outside gene matches: 1. CDR3 sequence: CATSDRDRDEQYF. CDR3 DNA: TGTGCCACCAGTGATCGGGACAGGGACGAGCAGTACTTC.

V usage is TRBV5-8 and J usage is TRBJ2-7; TRBD1 matches at 8 bases. CDR1 SGHTS and CDR2 YDEGEE come from the germline V gene. With 2 bases clipped from V and 5 bases from J, the junction kept 6 bases outside the gene matches. The CDR3 runs to 14 residues. For the CDR3, the DNA is TGTGCCAGCAGCTTCAGGCAGGGGGCCCACGAGCAGTACTTC. Its protein is CASSFRQGAHEQYF.

This chain connects TRBV25-1 to TRBJ2-7; 7 nucleotides line up with TRBD1. This CDR3 is built from 14 residues. Germline V gene lookup returns CDR1 MGHDK and CDR2 SYGVNS. After removal of 5 bases from V and 3 bases from J, the junction contained 7 bases not matched to a gene. As DNA, the CDR3 is TGTGCCAGCAGTCCCCGGACAGGAGGCTACGAGCAGTACTTC. Its protein is CASSPRTGGYEQYF.

The genes are TRBV6-5 and TRBJ2-3; the D gene is possibly TRBD2 (5 bases). The CDR3 is 14 residues long. The germline V gene encodes CDR1 MNHEY and CDR2 SVGAGI. Trimming left V 10 bases short and J 0 bases short, with 14 bases between. The DNA for the CDR3 is TGTGCCATCCAGGACTTGACTAGCACAGATACGCAGTATTTT. This codes for CAIQDLTSTDTQYF.

The chain is built from TRBV11-2 and TRBJ1-4; 11 nucleotides agree with TRBD1. Trimming took 1 base from V and 6 from J; bases not matched to a gene: 1. The CDR3 runs to 15 residues. In germline, CDR1 is SGHAT, CDR2 FQNNGV. The CDR3 spells CASSLGTGGYEKLFF. CDR3 bases: TGTGCCAGCAGCTTAGGGACAGGGGGCTATGAAAAACTGTTTTTT. The full variable domain, its missing parts supplied by reference TRBV11-2 and TRBJ1-4, is EAGVAQSPRYKIIEKRQSVAFWCNPISGHATLYWYQQILGQGPKLLIQFQNNGVVDDSQLPKDRFSAERLKGVDSTLKIQPAKLEDSAVYLCASSLGTGGYEKLFFGSGTQLSVL.

DNA for the CDR3: TGTGCCACCCGCGGGACAGGGGTCTACGAGCAGTACTTC. Translation: CATRGTGVYEQYF. This sequence joins TRBV6-5 and TRBJ2-7; 10 nucleotides agree with TRBD1. The V gene's germline CDR1 is MNHEY and CDR2 SVGAGI. J lost 3 bases, V lost 10 bases, and 6 bases had no gene match. The CDR3 totals 13 residues.

In DNA form, the CDR3 reads TGTGCCAGCAGTGACGGCACAAGAATGGGCTACACCTTC. Translated: CASSDGTRMGYTF. The J gene is TRBJ1-2, the V gene TRBV6-4; no clear D. Trimming stripped 2 bases from V and 8 bases from J, with 12 bases between. CDR3 size: 13 residues. Germline V lookup: CDR1 MRHNA, CDR2 SNTAGT.

The CDR3 DNA reads as TGTGCCAGCAGAGACACCCAGGGACAGGGGAGGATTAATGAAAAACTGTTTTTT. It is translated as CASRDTQGQGRINEKLFF. This sequence joins TRBV27 and TRBJ1-4, with TRBD1 identical over 10 bases. Germline V CDR1 and CDR2: MNHEY, SMNVEV (reference sequence). This CDR3 comprises 18 residues. With V trimmed by 6 bases and J by 4 bases, 14 bases remained unmatched. The whole variable domain, remainder taken from reference TRBV27 and TRBJ1-4, is EAQVTQNPRYLITVTGKKLTVTCSQNMNHEYMSWYRQDPGLGLRQIYYSMNVEVTDKGDVPEGYKVSRKEKRNFPLILESPSPNQTSLYFCASRDTQGQGRINEKLFFGSGTQLSVL.

This chain uses TRBV5-1 with TRBJ2-3; 10 bases map to TRBD2. Looked up from germline, CDR1 is SGHRS and CDR2 is YFSETQ. The CDR3 runs 14 residues. The V gene end was trimmed by 7 bases and the J gene end by 4 bases; junction bases not matched to a gene: 6. The CDR3 nucleotides read TGCGCCAGCTGTGTAGCGGGGGGCCCAGATACGCAGTATTTT. Translating gives CASCVAGGPDTQYF.

The chain has TRBV19 and TRBJ2-3; the D gene is possibly TRBD1 (6 bases). V lost 10 bases and J 3 bases, leaving 11 bases between the germline ends. This CDR3 region has 12 residues. CDR1 is LNHDA and CDR2 is SQIVND in the germline V gene (reference sequence). The CDR3 loop reads CATGVGTDTQYF. The CDR3 DNA reads TGTGCCACAGGGGTCGGGACAGATACGCAGTATTTT.

The chain employs TRBV14 and TRBJ1-2; 7 bases match TRBD1. V dropped 3 bases and J dropped 6; count of bases not matched to a gene: 10. CDR1 and CDR2 from the germline V gene are SGHDN and FVKESK. The CDR3 is 15 amino acids. CDR3 in DNA: TGTGCCAGCAGCCAGAAATCGACAGGGTTTAATGGCTACACCTTC. It encodes CASSQKSTGFNGYTF.

The rearrangement links TRBV7-8 to TRBJ2-5, with D unclear. CDR1 SGHVS and CDR2 FQNEAQ come from the germline V gene. V was shortened by 0 bases and J by 1 base, with 9 bases between the two germline ends. CDR3 length: 15 residues. CDR3 coding DNA: TGTGCCAGCAGCTTAGCCAGAACATTCCAAGAGACCCAGTACTTC. Translating gives CASSLARTFQETQYF.

This clone was seen a few times. The chain employs TRBV2 and TRBJ1-5; 9 nucleotides match TRBD1. With V trimmed by 6 bases and J by 4 bases, 4 bases remained unmatched. Germline V gives CDR1 SNHLY, CDR2 FYNNEI. The CDR3 runs to 14 residues. The CDR3 DNA reads TGTGCCAGCAGGTTTGGGACAGGGAATCAGCCCCAGCATTTT. It encodes CASRFGTGNQPQHF.

The gene calls are TRBV28 and TRBJ1-1, with no clear D. CDR1 is MDHEN and CDR2 is SYDVKM in the germline V gene. Trimming removed 5 bases from V and 9 bases from J, with 19 bases in between. The CDR3 loop spans 14 amino acids. The chain's CDR3 is CASSPPGGGSKAFF. For the CDR3, the DNA is TGTGCCAGCAGTCCCCCGGGAGGCGGGAGTAAAGCTTTCTTT.

The chain has TRBV28 and TRBJ2-7; maybe TRBD2 (5 bases). Looked up from germline, CDR1 is MDHEN and CDR2 is SYDVKM. This CDR3 spans 15 amino acids. Deletions cut 8 bases from V and 5 bases from J, with 22 bases between. For the CDR3, the DNA is TGTGCCAGCTACTCGACAATAAGGGCGGGCAACGAGCAGTACTTC. Encoded protein: CASYSTIRAGNEQYF.

This chain joins TRBV9 and TRBJ1-6, with D possibly being TRBD1 (6 bases). The CDR3 has 15 residues. V was cut by 6 bases and J by 6 bases, with 16 bases left in between. Germline CDR1 reads SGDLS; CDR2 reads YYNGEE. CDR3 sequence: CASTQGHRLNSPLHF. The CDR3 DNA reads TGTGCCAGCACCCAGGGGCACCGCCTTAATTCACCCCTCCACTTT.

The chain uses TRBV24-1 and TRBJ2-1; 13 nucleotides line up with TRBD2. There are 15 residues in the CDR3. V trimming: 7 bases; J trimming: 9 bases; junction bases outside the gene matches: 8. The germline V gene encodes CDR1 KGHDR and CDR2 SFDVKD. The CDR3 nucleotides read TGTGCCACCAGCAAGGGGACTAGCGGGACGGGTGAGCAGTTCTTC. This translates into CATSKGTSGTGEQFF.